A single TCR beta chain is shown here with its context. 13 Jbeta primers and 60 Vbeta primers were used for the PCR. TCRdb's table, derived via immunoSEQ multiplex PCR, lists solely in-frame clones and lacks some. This sample yields 180,000 or so clones, of which over 70% are seen a single time; 2.9% belongs to the top ten. These data are taken from a study of cytomegalovirus exposure and HLA in healthy donors. V gave up 1 base and J gave up 2 bases, with 15 bases separating them. The V gene's germline CDR1 is SEHNR and CDR2 FQNEAQ (reference sequence). This CDR3 comprises 17 residues. The chain combines TRBV7-9 with TRBJ1-5, with a tentative D call TRBD1 (6 bases). Sequencing was done on a sample of PBMCs. The sequence came from a male donor in good health and CMV-seronegative. CDR3 bases: TGTGCCAGCAGCTTAGGTGCGGGGGGCCGTGGCAATCAGCCCCAGCATTTT. It is translated as CASSLGAGGRGNQPQHF.